The T cell receptor (beta chain) under discussion was sequenced for a study of Graves' ophthalmopathy and Graves' hyperthyroidism. About the study: The study drew peripheral blood at initial diagnosis, before any treatment. General study points: Blood also contained most of the expanded thyroid clonotypes above 0.001 frequency.

To note about this clonotype: Its antigen is not identified.

The study amplified TCR beta CDR3 regions using RNA transcripts. HTBI primers were used in a first-round RT-PCR, which preceded a second-round multiplex PCR. TCRdb processed the multiplex PCR reads anew with MiXCR; each CDR3 protein has one entry. There are some 750,000 distinct CDR3 sequences in the sample; roughly 40% occur only once, and 44% lies in the top ten. Source material: peripheral blood. The receptor's source is an adult man with Graves' ophthalmopathy.

The CDR3, as DNA: TGTGCCACCAGTGACCGGACAGCTATCACCTTC. Translating gives CATSDRTAITF. This chain connects TRBV24-1 to TRBJ1-2, with a possible D match to TRBD1 (6 bases). CDR3 length: 11 amino acids. V lost 4 bases to trimming and J lost 13 bases, with 12 bases between them. CDR1 is KGHDR, CDR2 SFDVKD, per germline.